The rows below give T cell receptor beta chains drawn from one sample of a study of blood T cells in healthy people across ages. TCRdb reprocessed the 5' RACE reads with MiXCR, giving one entry per CDR3 protein. The top ten hold roughly 12% of the sample, which has about 1.6 million distinct CDR3 sequences, roughly 32% seen once. The sequenced sample consisted of blood. The receptors here all came from a woman aged 25 to 39 in good health. Both conserved end residues are trimmed from each CDR3.

cdr3_aa,v_call
ASSSTLGGGAQY,TRBV7-9
ASSPQGQVSYEQY,TRBV28
ASSQTRVANQPQH,TRBV4-1
ASSPPRRDDTQY,TRBV13
ATSEHIGVEQF,TRBV24-1
SARERSSSTDTQY,TRBV20-1
ASSQDRGGATDTQY,TRBV4-1
ASSLTGLPLQY,TRBV7-8
ASNGGLGDTQY,TRBV2
ASTPEARGDTQY,TRBV6-6
ASNLGTGDTGELF,TRBV5-1
ASTGLPGGDYEQY,TRBV10-2
ASSYSGGESTDTQY,TRBV6-6
ASSLDGIPTDTQY,TRBV5-5
ASSLYRADEKLF,TRBV27
GAPSGSYGYT,TRBV20-1
SASHGGGGGNQPQH,TRBV20-1
ASSPLPGALTDTQY,TRBV28
ASGSGLAEYNEQY,TRBV7-6
ASVQPRDAATNTGELF,TRBV12-5
ASGRLAGSTDTQY,TRBV30
ASSEGSSGTYEQY,TRBV6-1
SGWTSGIDEQF,TRBV20-1
ASADYGVGNYGYT,TRBV11-2